Presented here are 24 T cell receptor beta chains from one specimen sequenced in a study of post-analysis software for immune sequencing data. TCR beta libraries were prepared from cDNA with unique molecular identifiers. TCRdb re-called the PCR reads with MiXCR, one entry per CDR3 protein. The sample includes around 200,000 distinct CDR3 sequences, roughly 30% of them seen just once. Their cognate antigens are unknown. Study-level points and caveats: Patients showed TRBV5-6, TRBV5-1 and TRBV20-1 among a handful of TRBV segments more frequent than in controls.

Sequencing was done on a sample of blood. These receptor sequences come from a girl between 2 and 17 years old with multiple sclerosis.

This clonotype was detected only a few times. The gene calls are TRBV20-1 and TRBJ1-4, with D possibly matching TRBD1 (5 bases). Trimming cost V 6 bases and J 8 bases, with 13 bases left between them. CDR1 is DFQATT, CDR2 SNEGSKA, per germline (reference sequence). This CDR3 comprises 12 residues. CDR3 amino acids: CSAGAAAEKLFF. CDR3 DNA: TGCAGTGCAGGGGCGGCAGCGGAAAAACTGTTTTTT.

The CDR3 DNA reads TGCAGTGCTAGAGATAGGTTAACTAGCGGGGGTTACAAGCAGTACTTC. Translating gives CSARDRLTSGGYKQYF. The chain uses TRBV20-1 and TRBJ2-7; 11 bases agree with TRBD2. This CDR3 is 16 amino acids long. CDR1 and CDR2 (germline): DFQATT, SNEGSKA (reference sequence). The junction had 12 bases not matched to a gene; V was cut back by 0 bases and J by 8 bases.

The chain combines TRBV5-1 with TRBJ1-2; D gene ambiguous. The germline V gene encodes CDR1 SGHRS and CDR2 YFSETQ. With 7 bases removed from V and 3 bases from J, the gap between germline ends came to 13 bases. This CDR3 is built from 13 residues. CDR3 protein: CASARTEYYGYTF. CDR3 bases: TGCGCCAGCGCACGGACTGAATACTATGGCTACACCTTC. Looking up the rest from reference TRBV5-1 and TRBJ1-2 gives the full variable domain: KAGVTQTPRYLIKTRGQQVTLSCSPISGHRSVSWYQQTPGQGLQFLFEYFSETQRNKGNFPGRFSGRQFSNSRSEMNVSTLELGDSALYLCASARTEYYGYTFGSGTRLTVV.

The chain joins TRBV20-1 to TRBJ2-1; 7 nucleotides agree with TRBD2. The junction had 4 bases not matched to a gene; V was cut back by 2 bases and J by 0 bases. The V gene's germline CDR1 is DFQATT and CDR2 SNEGSKA (reference sequence). The length of the CDR3 is 15 residues. DNA for the CDR3: TGCAGTGCTAGAAGCGGGGAGAGCTCCTACAATGAGCAGTTCTTC. It is translated as CSARSGESSYNEQFF.

This clonotype was detected ten times or more. This sequence joins TRBV5-1 and TRBJ1-1, with a possible D match to TRBD1 (6 bases). Trimming pared 1 base from V and 3 bases from J, leaving 13 bases between. Germline assignment: CDR1 SGHRS and CDR2 YFSETQ. The CDR3 runs 15 residues. The CDR3 DNA is TGCGCCAGCAGCTTGTCAGGGGCATCGTACACTGAAGCTTTCTTT. This encodes CASSLSGASYTEAFF.

V is TRBV12-3 or TRBV12-4 and J is TRBJ2-2, with D unclear. This CDR3 comprises 15 residues. Trimming shortened V by 6 bases and J by 0 bases, and 11 bases separated the two germline ends. The CDR3 nucleotides read TGTGCCAGCAGCATCAGATTTGCGAACACCGGGGAGCTGTTTTTT. Translated: CASSIRFANTGELFF.

In this sample, this clonotype turned up a few times. The J gene is TRBJ2-1, the V gene TRBV20-1; D might be TRBD2 (5 bases). The CDR3 contains 13 residues. Germline lookup yields CDR1 DFQATT and CDR2 SNEGSKA (reference sequence). Between the trimmed V and J ends, which lost 8 bases and 10 bases, there was a span of 21 bases. CDR3 region: CSRRGTAAGEQFF. For the CDR3, the DNA is TGCAGTCGCCGGGGAACAGCCGCCGGGGAGCAGTTCTTC.

The V gene is TRBV6-5, the J gene TRBJ1-1, with a weak D call TRBD1 (5 bases). In germline, CDR1 is MNHEY, CDR2 SVGAGI. Trimming took 2 bases from V and 11 from J, leaving 15 bases between them. The CDR3 consists of 13 residues. CDR3: CASSYALGGIAFF. The DNA of the CDR3 is TGTGCCAGCAGTTACGCTTTGGGGGGTATTGCTTTCTTT.

V and J are TRBV6-6 and TRBJ2-3; perhaps TRBD2 as D (6 bases). This CDR3 is built from 14 residues. Trimming removed 5 bases at V and 0 bases at J, with 9 bases between. Germline values: CDR1 MNHNY, CDR2 SVGAGI (reference sequence). The CDR3 protein is CASSGEESTDTQYF. CDR3 coding DNA: TGTGCCAGCAGTGGGGAGGAGAGCACAGATACGCAGTATTTT.

This chain links TRBV12-5 with TRBJ1-5, with 7 positions matching TRBD1. The ends lost 9 bases at V and 8 bases at J; junction bases unmatched: 7. This CDR3 has 12 amino acids. Germline V gene lookup returns CDR1 LGHNT and CDR2 FRNRAP. CDR3: CARGRGPEPQHF. The CDR3 DNA follows: TGTGCTAGGGGTAGGGGGCCGGAGCCCCAGCATTTT.

This clonotype showed up many times. J is TRBJ2-3 and V is TRBV12-5, with 7 bases that match TRBD2. There are 14 residues in the CDR3. The germline V gene has CDR1 LGHNT and CDR2 FRNRAP. The V segment lost 1 base and the J segment 6 bases; nucleotides outside the gene matches: 4. As DNA, the CDR3 is TGTGCTAGTGGTTTGGAGACTAGCAGGGATACGCAGTATTTT. Encoded protein: CASGLETSRDTQYF.

J is TRBJ2-7 and V is TRBV7-2; unclear D gene. The V gene's germline CDR1 is SGHTA and CDR2 FQGNSA. Trimming cost V 3 bases and J 7 bases, with 22 bases left between them. There are 16 residues in the CDR3. DNA for the CDR3: TGTGCCAGCAGCTTTGAGGCCCAAAGCTCCTACAATGAGCAGTACTTC. Translating gives CASSFEAQSSYNEQYF.

This clonotype was counted many times. The gene calls are TRBV13 and TRBJ2-4; tentatively, D is TRBD1 or TRBD2 (5 bases each). Trimming pared 7 bases from V and 0 bases from J, leaving 7 bases between. CDR1 is PRHDT, CDR2 FYEKMQ, per germline (reference sequence). The CDR3 has 13 amino acids. CDR3 amino acids: CASTGTAKNIQYF. Written as DNA, the CDR3 is TGTGCCAGCACCGGGACAGCCAAAAACATTCAGTACTTC.

In the case of this clonotype: A much larger clone differs by one base, so this may be a read error. The rearrangement uses TRBV10-3 and TRBJ1-2, with D unclear. Germline lookup yields CDR1 ENHRY and CDR2 SYGVKD. CDR3 length equals 13 residues. The CDR3 coding sequence is TGTGCCATCGCGTATATAGAAGGGTATGGCTTCACCTTC. Its translation is CAIAYIEGYGFTF.

The chain links TRBV5-1 to TRBJ2-2, with TRBD2 identical over 13 bases. The V gene's germline CDR1 is SGHRS and CDR2 YFSETQ. Trimming at V came to 4 bases and at J to 4 bases, leaving 7 bases not matched to a gene. This CDR3 spans 17 amino acids. CDR3 protein: CASSPLAGGPSTGELFF. The DNA for the CDR3 is TGCGCCAGCAGCCCACTAGCGGGGGGGCCTAGCACCGGGGAGCTGTTTTTT.

The chain links TRBV5-1 to TRBJ2-2; 8 bases line up with TRBD1. V shed 4 bases, J shed 4 bases, and the junction held 0 bases outside the gene matches. The V gene's germline CDR1 is SGHRS and CDR2 YFSETQ. This CDR3 has 13 amino acids. The CDR3: CASSTGGTGELFF. The CDR3 DNA is TGCGCCAGCAGCACAGGGGGCACCGGGGAGCTGTTTTTT.

Many counts were recorded for this clonotype. This chain joins TRBV4-1 and TRBJ2-7; 10 positions agree with TRBD1. After removal of 8 bases from V and 3 bases from J, the junction contained 10 bases not matched to a gene. The germline CDR1 and CDR2 sequences are MGHRA and YSYEKL. The CDR3 runs to 15 residues. CDR3 in amino acids: CASDLGQGGDYEQYF. The DNA for the CDR3 is TGCGCCAGCGATCTCGGACAGGGGGGGGACTACGAGCAGTACTTC.

The chain joins TRBV29-1 to TRBJ2-1; D not certain. The CDR3 has 14 residues. The V end lost 4 bases, the J end lost 0 bases, and 10 bases lay between the germline ends. Germline-derived CDR1 and CDR2 are SQVTM and ANQGSEA. This CDR3 is CSVAQRVSYNEQFF. CDR3 bases: TGCAGCGTTGCACAAAGGGTCTCCTACAATGAGCAGTTCTTC.

The chain combines TRBV30 with TRBJ1-1; no firm D call. V lost 6 bases, J lost 1 base, and 9 bases lay in between. The CDR3 has 12 residues. CDR1 GTSNPN and CDR2 SVGIG come from the germline V gene (reference sequence). CDR3 DNA sequence: TGTGCCTGCTCGAGGTCGAACACTGAAGCTTTCTTT. Translation: CACSRSNTEAFF.

In its sample, this clonotype was seen many times. The V call is TRBV7-9, the J call TRBJ2-5; D remains ambiguous. Trimming stripped 5 bases from V and 5 bases from J, with 9 bases between. The CDR3 contains 12 residues. Looked up from germline, CDR1 is SEHNR and CDR2 is FQNEAQ (reference sequence). CDR3 sequence: CASSDVGETQYF. DNA for the CDR3: TGTGCCAGCAGCGATGTGGGGGAGACCCAGTACTTC.

This clonotype was seen at least ten times. The chain has TRBV12-3 or TRBV12-4 and TRBJ2-7; the D is unclear. The V end was cut by 4 bases, the J end by 1 base, with 11 bases between. This CDR3 is 14 amino acids long. The CDR3 spells CASSSNSGSYEQYF. As DNA, the CDR3 is TGTGCCAGCAGTTCAAATTCGGGTTCCTACGAGCAGTACTTC.

This clonotype has ten or more counts. The chain uses TRBV6-4 and TRBJ1-1, with D possibly matching TRBD1 (6 bases). The V end was cut by 5 bases, the J end by 6 bases, with 13 bases between. The germline V gene has CDR1 MRHNA and CDR2 SNTAGT. The CDR3 contains 13 residues. CDR3 coding DNA: TGTGCCAGCAGTATGACAGGTCCCGCTGAAGCTTTCTTT. Its protein is CASSMTGPAEAFF.

The table lists this clonotype with a few counts. V usage is TRBV6-5 and J usage is TRBJ1-1; 7 bases line up with TRBD1. V lost 7 bases, J lost 11 bases, and 16 bases stayed unmatched. This CDR3 has 14 residues. Looked up from germline, CDR1 is MNHEY and CDR2 is SVGAGI. The CDR3 is CASTPSRGRMEAFF. The CDR3 DNA sequence: TGTGCCAGCACCCCATCGAGGGGGCGCATGGAGGCTTTCTTT.

The table lists this clonotype with many counts. V and J are TRBV29-1 and TRBJ2-1; D is unresolved. From germline, CDR1 is SQVTM and CDR2 ANQGSEA. The CDR3 is made up of 12 amino acids. V was pared by 7 bases and J by 6 bases, with 13 bases between. DNA of the CDR3: TGCAGCGCCCCCAATTGGGCCAATGAGCAGTTCTTC. Translating it yields CSAPNWANEQFF.